One T cell receptor (beta chain) is described in this entry. Primers for the PCR totalled 60 Vbeta and 13 Jbeta. Authors' processing steps: An analysis that came later counted 80 million or so unique TCR beta chains, 9 million to 12 million shared. Here immunoSEQ multiplex PCR was the method, and the copy in TCRdb shows in-frame clones only, minus some. Clone size and V and J calls were adopted from that table, with D and trimming inferred from the DNA. Of 75,000 to 100,000 clones in the sample, 81% were seen once. The CDR3 contains 16 residues. Looked up from germline, CDR1 is WSHSY and CDR2 is SAAADI. J was trimmed by 1 base and V by 4 bases; bases with no gene match: 7. These data are taken from a study of cytomegalovirus exposure and HLA in healthy donors.

Sequencing was done on a sample of PBMCs. This receptor was obtained from a man between 40 and 49 years old in good health and CMV-seropositive. The V gene is TRBV10-2, the J gene TRBJ2-3, with 8 bases fitting TRBD2. The CDR3 here is CASSGQREMGTDTQYF. The DNA for the CDR3 is TGCGCCAGCAGTGGTCAGCGGGAGATGGGCACAGATACGCAGTATTTT.